This T cell receptor (beta chain) was identified during a study of blood T cell repertoires in COVID-19. Across the study: COVID-19 samples collected from the United States, Italy and Spain covered acute and convalescent phases. T cells, B-cell-depleted T cells, or PBMCs supplied cDNA or gDNA.

Repertoires were generated with immunoSEQ multiplex PCR, while TCRdb's copy carries only in-frame clones and drops some. The sample lists about 100,000 clones; 86% were seen once. The sequenced sample was peripheral blood. The TCR sequence derives from a man older than 75 with active or convalescent COVID-19.

The CDR3 coding sequence is TGTGCCAGCAGTTTCGGACAGCTTGAAGCTTTCTTT. Its translation is CASSFGQLEAFF. The V and J genes are TRBV12-3 or TRBV12-4 and TRBJ1-1, with a tentative D call TRBD1 (6 bases). This CDR3 has 12 residues. Trimming left V 3 bases short and J 7 bases short, with 9 bases between.